The 8 T cell receptor beta chains listed next were all sequenced from one sample in a study of CD8+CD57+ T cells in acquired aplastic anemia. Investigators profiled TCR beta VDJ and CDR3 from genomic DNA template. TCRdb re-analysed the reads in MiXCR, keeping a single row per CDR3 protein. The sample holds around 290,000 distinct CDR3 sequences, approximately 57% seen once. By flow cytometry, patients selected for sequencing had shown an expansion of CD8+CD57+ cells. Specimen: sorted CD4+, CD8+, or CD8+CD57+ T cells (not recorded which) from PBMCs. The receptors originated from a human donor with aplastic anemia.

The table lists this clonotype with many counts. This chain uses TRBV28 with TRBJ1-1; perhaps TRBD1 as D (5 bases). Germline V gives CDR1 MDHEN, CDR2 SYDVKM. Trimming cost V 6 bases and J 0 bases, with 5 bases left between them. The CDR3 is made up of 12 amino acids. CDR3 region: CASRDMNTEAFF. The CDR3 DNA is TGTGCCAGCAGGGACATGAACACTGAAGCTTTCTTT.

This clonotype was recorded a few times. V and J are TRBV10-3 and TRBJ1-1, with a weak D call TRBD1 (5 bases). The V gene's germline CDR1 is ENHRY and CDR2 SYGVKD. Trimming cost V 7 bases and J 4 bases, with 19 bases left between them. The CDR3 runs 15 residues. The CDR3 region is CAITGDAVVGTEAFF. CDR3 bases: TGTGCCATCACCGGGGACGCCGTCGTGGGCACTGAAGCTTTCTTT.

V gene TRBV25-1 combines with J gene TRBJ2-3; 8 bases match TRBD2. Germline V gene data show CDR1 as MGHDK and CDR2 as SYGVNS. V lost 5 bases and J lost 3; bases outside the gene matches: 10. This CDR3 comprises 16 residues. CDR3 protein: CASSSRGGGWTDTQYF. The CDR3 DNA reads as TGTGCCAGCAGTTCCCGGGGGGGGGGGTGGACAGATACGCAGTATTTT.

On this clonotype itself: A junction boundary mismatches the germline segment, possibly from a read error. CDR3: CASSKSGGSSYEQDF. CDR3 DNA sequence: TGTGCCAGCAGCAAGAGCGGGGGTAGCTCCTACGAGCAGGACTTC. This sequence joins TRBV7-6 and TRBJ2-7, with TRBD2 matching over 8 bases. CDR1 and CDR2 from the germline V gene are SGHVS and FNYEAQ. This CDR3 is built from 15 residues.

Note on this clonotype: Just one base apart from a much larger clone, this may be a read error. This chain connects TRBV14 to TRBJ2-3; TRBD2 might be the D (6 bases). The CDR3 loop spans 15 amino acids. CDR1 and CDR2 (germline): SGHDN, FVKESK. CDR3 sequence: CAGSQVRDVSDTQYF. The DNA for the CDR3 is TGTGCCGGCAGCCAAGTGCGGGATGTCTCAGATACGCAGTATTTT.

The chain carries TRBV25-1 and TRBJ1-2; 8 bases line up with TRBD1. The CDR3 consists of 14 residues. Unmatched junction bases numbered 8, after V lost 4 bases and J lost 7 bases. CDR1 MGHDK and CDR2 SYGVNS come from the germline V gene. CDR3 coding DNA: TGTGCCAGCAGTGCTTCGGCAGGGGGCCTTGGCTACACCTTC. It specifies CASSASAGGLGYTF.

The chain has TRBV12-3 or TRBV12-4 and TRBJ1-5, with TRBD1 matching 12 bases. CDR3 length: 15 amino acids. J was trimmed by 11 bases and V by 5 bases; bases with no gene match: 10. CDR3 nucleotides: TGTGCCAGCAGTGTCGGGACAGGGGGCGCGGAAGCCCAGCATTTT. It translates to CASSVGTGGAEAQHF.

The V and J genes are TRBV10-3 and TRBJ1-2; 10 bases are shared with TRBD1. This CDR3 is built from 12 residues. The trim removed 8 bases at V and 7 bases at J, leaving 4 bases unmatched. In germline, CDR1 is ENHRY, CDR2 SYGVKD. The CDR3 DNA reads as TGTGCCATCCGGACAGGGGGGGGTGGCTACACCTTC. Translating it yields CAIRTGGGGYTF.